These T cell receptor beta chains were read from a single sample in a study of early T cells in non-severe SARS-CoV-2 infection. TCRdb re-called the 5' RACE reads through MiXCR, storing one row per CDR3 protein. Among about 62,000 distinct CDR3 sequences listed, about 9.3% were seen once. Sequenced input: whole blood. These receptors were taken from an adult who was a healthcare worker with PCR-confirmed SARS-CoV-2 infection or an uninfected control (not recorded which). The CDR3 runs from the conserved cysteine through the conserved F or W. D genes are given only for firm matches. Clone size is not always given. Where it is, it says once, few, many or a class for expanded clones.

v_call: TRBV12-3/TRBV12-4; d_call: -; clone_size: few; j_call: TRBJ2-5; cdr3_aa: CASSFDVGETQYF; cdr3_nt: TGTGCCAGCAGTTTTGACGTGGGAGAGACCCAGTACTTC
v_call: TRBV20-1; d_call: -; clone_size: few; j_call: TRBJ1-2; cdr3_aa: CSAKGDSYGYTF; cdr3_nt: TGCAGTGCTAAAGGGGACTCTTATGGCTACACCTTC
v_call: TRBV5-5; d_call: -; clone_size: -; j_call: TRBJ1-6; cdr3_aa: CASSLRREGNSPLHF; cdr3_nt: TGTGCCAGCAGCTTGAGAAGGGAGGGAAATTCACCCCTCCACTTT
v_call: TRBV7-6; d_call: TRBD1; clone_size: few; j_call: TRBJ1-2; cdr3_aa: CASSLQGVTHGYTF; cdr3_nt: TGTGCCAGCAGCTTACAGGGGGTTACCCATGGCTACACCTTC
v_call: TRBV5-5; d_call: TRBD1; clone_size: few; j_call: TRBJ1-2; cdr3_aa: CASSLTQQGARNYGYTF; cdr3_nt: TGTGCCAGCAGCTTGACCCAACAGGGGGCAAGAAACTATGGCTACACCTTC
v_call: TRBV9; d_call: TRBD1; clone_size: few; j_call: TRBJ1-6; cdr3_aa: CASSVRGIDSPLHF; cdr3_nt: TGTGCCAGCAGCGTCAGGGGGATCGATTCACCCCTCCACTTT
v_call: TRBV2; d_call: TRBD1; clone_size: -; j_call: TRBJ1-2; cdr3_aa: CASSGDRSTVGYTF; cdr3_nt: TGTGCCAGCAGTGGGGACAGGTCAACAGTTGGCTACACCTTC
v_call: TRBV29-1; d_call: TRBD1; clone_size: many; j_call: TRBJ2-1; cdr3_aa: CSVDRQRGTDNEQFF; cdr3_nt: TGCAGCGTTGATCGGCAACGAGGGACAGACAATGAGCAGTTCTTC
v_call: TRBV29-1; d_call: -; clone_size: -; j_call: TRBJ1-3; cdr3_aa: CSVEGTAGNTIYF; cdr3_nt: TGCAGCGTTGAAGGGACAGCCGGAAACACCATATATTTT
v_call: TRBV18; d_call: TRBD1; clone_size: few; j_call: TRBJ1-4; cdr3_aa: CASSRWTGNNEKLFF; cdr3_nt: TGTGCCAGCTCACGGTGGACAGGGAACAATGAAAAACTGTTTTTT
v_call: TRBV11-2; d_call: -; clone_size: many; j_call: TRBJ1-1; cdr3_aa: CASSQIENTEAFF; cdr3_nt: TGTGCCAGCAGCCAAATAGAGAACACTGAAGCTTTCTTT
v_call: TRBV5-6; d_call: TRBD1; clone_size: -; j_call: TRBJ1-3; cdr3_aa: CASSWDRRNTIYF; cdr3_nt: TGTGCCAGCAGCTGGGACAGGAGAAACACCATATATTTT
v_call: TRBV20-1; d_call: -; clone_size: -; j_call: TRBJ1-6; cdr3_aa: CSARVDSLYNSPLHF; cdr3_nt: TGCAGTGCTAGGGTGGACAGCTTATATAATTCACCCCTCCACTTT
v_call: TRBV5-1; d_call: TRBD1; clone_size: -; j_call: TRBJ1-5; cdr3_aa: CASSLAPGGNQPQHF; cdr3_nt: TGCGCCAGCAGCTTGGCCCCAGGGGGCAACCAGCCCCAGCATTTT
v_call: TRBV2; d_call: TRBD1; clone_size: -; j_call: TRBJ1-1; cdr3_aa: CASSEAGQRLNTEAFF; cdr3_nt: TGTGCCAGCAGTGAAGCGGGACAGCGGTTGAACACTGAAGCTTTCTTT
v_call: TRBV27; d_call: TRBD1; clone_size: many; j_call: TRBJ2-2; cdr3_aa: CASSQTGAGELFF; cdr3_nt: TGTGCCAGCAGTCAGACAGGGGCCGGGGAGCTGTTTTTT
v_call: TRBV19; d_call: -; clone_size: few; j_call: TRBJ2-5; cdr3_aa: CASSIQLAARETQYF; cdr3_nt: TGTGCCAGTAGTATACAGCTGGCCGCCCGAGAGACCCAGTACTTC
v_call: TRBV5-8; d_call: TRBD1; clone_size: -; j_call: TRBJ1-2; cdr3_aa: CASSSGTGAYGYTF; cdr3_nt: TGTGCCAGCAGCTCCGGAACAGGGGCCTATGGCTACACCTTC
v_call: TRBV20-1; d_call: TRBD1; clone_size: few; j_call: TRBJ1-2; cdr3_aa: CSARGYQGGGYTF; cdr3_nt: TGCAGTGCTAGGGGTTACCAGGGGGGCGGCTACACCTTC
v_call: TRBV5-1; d_call: TRBD2; clone_size: few; j_call: TRBJ2-2; cdr3_aa: CASSLGLAGGSTGELFF; cdr3_nt: TGCGCCAGCAGCTTGGGACTAGCGGGGGGTTCCACCGGGGAGCTGTTTTTT
v_call: TRBV19; d_call: -; clone_size: many; j_call: TRBJ1-5; cdr3_aa: CASGQPQHF; cdr3_nt: TGTGCCAGTGGTCAGCCCCAGCATTTT
v_call: TRBV11-3; d_call: -; clone_size: -; j_call: TRBJ2-1; cdr3_aa: CASSLFGTLYNEQFF; cdr3_nt: TGTGCCAGCAGCTTATTCGGGACCCTCTACAATGAGCAGTTCTTC
v_call: TRBV7-9; d_call: -; clone_size: -; j_call: TRBJ1-3; cdr3_aa: CASSSRQQTGVRSGNTIYF; cdr3_nt: TGTGCCAGCAGCTCCCGCCAGCAGACGGGCGTACGATCTGGAAACACCATATATTTT
v_call: TRBV10-3; d_call: -; clone_size: many; j_call: TRBJ2-5; cdr3_aa: CAISAAASGETQYF; cdr3_nt: TGTGCCATCAGTGCGGCCGCCAGTGGAGAGACCCAGTACTTC
v_call: TRBV7-2; d_call: TRBD1; clone_size: -; j_call: TRBJ2-1; cdr3_aa: CASSLYRGNEQFF; cdr3_nt: TGTGCCAGCAGCCTCTACAGGGGGAATGAGCAGTTCTTC
v_call: TRBV5-4; d_call: TRBD1; clone_size: -; j_call: TRBJ2-2; cdr3_aa: CASRAGTGGTGELFF; cdr3_nt: TGTGCCAGCAGGGCCGGGACAGGGGGCACCGGGGAGCTGTTTTTT
v_call: TRBV30; d_call: -; clone_size: many; j_call: TRBJ2-2; cdr3_aa: CAWEKTGELFF; cdr3_nt: TGTGCCTGGGAGAAAACCGGGGAGCTGTTTTTT
v_call: TRBV5-4; d_call: -; clone_size: few; j_call: TRBJ1-1; cdr3_aa: CASSLAVGRNTEAFF; cdr3_nt: TGTGCCAGCAGCTTGGCGGTTGGGAGGAACACTGAAGCTTTCTTT
v_call: TRBV10-3; d_call: -; clone_size: many; j_call: TRBJ2-3; cdr3_aa: CAISESTPLGINTDTQYF; cdr3_nt: TGTGCCATCAGTGAGTCGACCCCGTTAGGGATAAACACAGATACGCAGTATTTT